This entry features one T cell receptor (beta chain) sequence. Trimming at V came to 2 bases and at J to 5 bases, leaving 6 bases not matched to a gene. The CDR3 is made up of 15 amino acids. CDR1 and CDR2 from the germline V gene are SGHTA and FQGNSA. This specimen belongs to a study of blood T cell repertoires in COVID-19. Study processing details: Scientists estimated how many nucleated cells there were by amplifying reference gene primers. The data were produced by immunoSEQ multiplex PCR, yet TCRdb's version contains in-frame clones alone and is incomplete. The V and J calls and clone size come from that table; D and trimming were worked out from the DNA. The table includes tens of thousands of clones, roughly 83% detected once.

The receptor was derived from a human donor with active COVID-19. The donor label of this sample is uncertain. The chain recombines TRBV7-2 with TRBJ2-5; 9 nucleotides match TRBD2. Specimen: peripheral blood. The CDR3: CASSLHSGSGETQYF. CDR3 sequence (DNA): TGTGCCAGCAGCTTACATAGCGGGAGCGGGGAGACCCAGTACTTC.